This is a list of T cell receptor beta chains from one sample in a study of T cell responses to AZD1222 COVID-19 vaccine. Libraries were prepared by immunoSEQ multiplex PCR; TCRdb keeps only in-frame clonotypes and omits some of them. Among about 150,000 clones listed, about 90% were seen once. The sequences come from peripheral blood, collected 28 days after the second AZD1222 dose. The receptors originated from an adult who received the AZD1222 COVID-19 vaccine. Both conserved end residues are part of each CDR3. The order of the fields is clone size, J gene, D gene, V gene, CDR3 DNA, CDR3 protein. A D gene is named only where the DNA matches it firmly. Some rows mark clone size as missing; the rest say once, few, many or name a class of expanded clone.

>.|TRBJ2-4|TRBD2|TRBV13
TGTGCCAGCAGCGGGAAGACTAGCGGGGTCGCCAAAAACATTCAGTACTTC
CASSGKTSGVAKNIQYF
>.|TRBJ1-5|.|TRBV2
TGTGCCAGCAGTGAAGTGGCCAGGGTCAGTCAGCCCCAGCATTTT
CASSEVARVSQPQHF
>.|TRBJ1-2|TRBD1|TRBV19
TGTGCCAGTAGTGAGGGGACAGCGGGCTATGGCTACACCTTC
CASSEGTAGYGYTF
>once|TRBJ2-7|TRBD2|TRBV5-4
TGTGCCAGCAGCTTAGGGACTAGCGGGAGCTACGAGCAGTACTTC
CASSLGTSGSYEQYF
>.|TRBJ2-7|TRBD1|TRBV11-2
TGTGCCAGCAGCCACTTCCTAATGGGCCCGGGACAGGGCGACGAGCAGTACTTC
CASSHFLMGPGQGDEQYF
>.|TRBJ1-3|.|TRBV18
TGTGCCAGCTCACCACGAGACAGTTCCAGGGACACCATATATTTT
CASSPRDSSRDTIYF
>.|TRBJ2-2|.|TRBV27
TGTGCCAGCACCACGGCGAACACCGGGGAGCTGTTTTTT
CASTTANTGELFF
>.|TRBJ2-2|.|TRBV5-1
TGCGCCAGCAGCTTAAGTACAGGGTTGACCGGGGAGCTGTTTTTT
CASSLSTGLTGELFF
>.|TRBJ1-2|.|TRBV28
TGTGCCAGCAGTTTAAGGGCAGCTTATGGCTACACCTTC
CASSLRAAYGYTF
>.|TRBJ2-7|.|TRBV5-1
TGCGCCAGCAGCTTGACCCCTACACCTGCCGAGCAGTACTTC
CASSLTPTPAEQYF
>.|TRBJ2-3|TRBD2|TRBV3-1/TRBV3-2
TGTGCCAGCGGAGGACTAGCGGGGGGTTTCACAGATACGCAGTATTTT
CASGGLAGGFTDTQYF
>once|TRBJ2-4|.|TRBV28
TGTGCCAGCAGTTTATTGACGGGCAGGGTGACCAAAAACATTCAGTACTTC
CASSLLTGRVTKNIQYF
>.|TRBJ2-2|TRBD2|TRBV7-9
TGTGCCAGCAGCCGAACCCCCGGGACTAGCACCGGGGAGCTGTTTTTT
CASSRTPGTSTGELFF
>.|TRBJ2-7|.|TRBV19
TGTGCCAGTAGCCCCTTCCGGGACTGGAGCTCCTACGAGCAGTACTTC
CASSPFRDWSSYEQYF
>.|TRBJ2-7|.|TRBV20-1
TGCAGTGCTAGATCCGGGCACGAGCAGTACTTC
CSARSGHEQYF
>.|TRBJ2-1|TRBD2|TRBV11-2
TGTGCCAGCAGCTTAGAAGCGGGGTCCTACAATGAGCAGTTCTTC
CASSLEAGSYNEQFF
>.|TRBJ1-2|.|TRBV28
TGTGCCAGCAGTTCCGGGGGGGTAAAGACCTATGGCTACACCTTC
CASSSGGVKTYGYTF
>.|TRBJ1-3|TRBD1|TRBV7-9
TGTGCCAGCAGTCAAACGACAGGGTTGGATGGAAACACCATATATTTT
CASSQTTGLDGNTIYF
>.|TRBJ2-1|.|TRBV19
TGTGCCAGTAGTATGGTTGGTGAGCAGTTCTTC
CASSMVGEQFF
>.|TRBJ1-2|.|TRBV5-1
TGCGCCAGCAGCTTGGGGCAGGGGAACTATGGCTACACCTTC
CASSLGQGNYGYTF
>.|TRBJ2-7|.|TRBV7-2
TGTGCCAGCAGCTACCAGGGGGGGAGCTACGAGCAGTACTTC
CASSYQGGSYEQYF
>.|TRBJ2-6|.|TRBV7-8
TGTGCCAGCAGCCCCAACTCTGGGGCCAACGTCCTGACTTTC
CASSPNSGANVLTF
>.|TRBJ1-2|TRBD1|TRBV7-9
TGTGCCAGCAGCTTAGGACAGGGCTCTGGCTACACCTTC
CASSLGQGSGYTF
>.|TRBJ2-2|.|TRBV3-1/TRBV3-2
TGTGCCAGCAGCCAAGGGGGGGAGCTGTTTTTT
CASSQGGELFF
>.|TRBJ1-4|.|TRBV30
TGTGCCTGGAGCCCAGGCTCTAATGAAAAACTGTTTTTT
CAWSPGSNEKLFF
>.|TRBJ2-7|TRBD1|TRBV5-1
TGCGCCAGCAGCTCTGGACAGGGTTCCTACGAGCAGTACTTC
CASSSGQGSYEQYF
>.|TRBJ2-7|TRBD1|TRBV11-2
TGTGCCAGCAGCCCAGACAGGGGGCAGTACGAGCAGTACTTC
CASSPDRGQYEQYF
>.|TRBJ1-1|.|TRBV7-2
TGTGCCAGCAGCCTCCCGAGCGGGGGGAGAAGGACTGAAGCTTTCTTT
CASSLPSGGRRTEAFF
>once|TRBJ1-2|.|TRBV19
TGTGCCAGTAGAGGACAACCGGGGGGCTACACCTTC
CASRGQPGGYTF
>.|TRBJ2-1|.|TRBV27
TGTGCCAGCAGTCCCGACGGAGGCTACAATGAGCAGTTCTTC
CASSPDGGYNEQFF
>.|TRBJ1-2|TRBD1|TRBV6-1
TGTGCCAGCAGTGAAAGGGTGACAGGGGGGTACTATGGCTACACCTTC
CASSERVTGGYYGYTF
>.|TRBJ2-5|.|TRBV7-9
TGTGCCAGCAGCTTACGAGGGGGGGAGACCCAGTACTTC
CASSLRGGETQYF
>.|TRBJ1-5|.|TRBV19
TGTGCCAGTAGTAACGAAAGGGGTCAGCCCCAGCATTTT
CASSNERGQPQHF
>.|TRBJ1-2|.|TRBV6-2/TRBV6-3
TGTGCCAGCAGTTGGTCCCTAGGGCCAGGCTCCTATGGCTACACCTTC
CASSWSLGPGSYGYTF
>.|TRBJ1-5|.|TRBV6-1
TGTGCCAGCAGTGCTTTTCATAGTTCCCGGGGTTTGAATCAGCCCCAGCATTTT
CASSAFHSSRGLNQPQHF
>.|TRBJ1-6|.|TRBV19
TGTGCCAGTAGTCCCTCCGCAACGGGTTCACCCCTCCACTTT
CASSPSATGSPLHF
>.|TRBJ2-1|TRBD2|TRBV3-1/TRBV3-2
TGTGCCAGCAGCCAGATGGGGGGGGATGGTGAGCAGTTCTTC
CASSQMGGDGEQFF
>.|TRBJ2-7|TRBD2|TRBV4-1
TGCGCCAGCAGCCTCGGACTAGCGGGAATCTACGAGCAGTACTTC
CASSLGLAGIYEQYF
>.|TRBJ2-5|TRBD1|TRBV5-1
TGCGCCAGCAGCCGCGGCTATGGGACAGGGGGAAGGCAAGAGACCCAGTACTTC
CASSRGYGTGGRQETQYF
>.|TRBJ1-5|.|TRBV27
TGTGCCAGCAGTTTAGCGGGGGGGATAAATCAGCCCCAGCATTTT
CASSLAGGINQPQHF
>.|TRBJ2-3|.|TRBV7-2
TGTGCCAGCAGCCCGGACTATACGGGCGGAGATACGCAGTATTTT
CASSPDYTGGDTQYF
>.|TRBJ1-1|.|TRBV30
TGTGCCTGGAGTTTGACCGCCTTTACCGAAGCTTTCTTT
CAWSLTAFTEAFF
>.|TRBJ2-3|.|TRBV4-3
TGCGCCAGCAGCCAAGATATGAAGGGGGGCGCAGATACGCAGTATTTT
CASSQDMKGGADTQYF
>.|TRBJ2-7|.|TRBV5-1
TGCGCCAGCAGCTTGGTAACAGGGAAAACCTACGAGCAGTACTTC
CASSLVTGKTYEQYF
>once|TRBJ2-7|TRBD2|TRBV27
TGTGCCAGCAGCCGAAGCGGGAGCCTCTCCTACGAGCAGTACTTC
CASSRSGSLSYEQYF
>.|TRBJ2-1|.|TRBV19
TGTGCCAGTAGTACTAGTGTCAACTCCTACAATGAGCAGTTCTTC
CASSTSVNSYNEQFF
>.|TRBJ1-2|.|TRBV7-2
TGTGCCAGCAGCTTCTACGGGGCTAACTATGGCTACACCTTC
CASSFYGANYGYTF
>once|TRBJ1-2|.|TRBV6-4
TGTGCCAGCAGGGCGGAGGAGGGCCACCCCTATGGCTACACCTTC
CASRAEEGHPYGYTF
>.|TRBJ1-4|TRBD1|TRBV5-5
TGTGCCAGCAGCTTGGTGTTTACGGGACAGGGGAATGAAAAACTGTTTTTT
CASSLVFTGQGNEKLFF
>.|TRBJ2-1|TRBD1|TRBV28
TGTGCCAGCAGTTCAGACAGGGGCTCCTACAATGAGCAGTTCTTC
CASSSDRGSYNEQFF
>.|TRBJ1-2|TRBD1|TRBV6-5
TGTGCCAGCAGTTACGGCTTGACAGGGTCCTATGGCTACACCTTC
CASSYGLTGSYGYTF